This T cell receptor (beta chain) was profiled in a study of blood T cells in healthy people across ages (dated by TCRdb to the mid-2010s). Context from the whole study: Template switching captured roughly one uniquely barcoded TCR beta cDNA molecule per two T cells in model experiments. Four age groups were formed from the donors: young (average approximately 16 years), middle-aged (approximately 39), aged (approximately 60) and long-lived (about 80). Using the same blood draw, the study looked at two additional independent replicas of 1 million unique cDNA reads for two donors, one aged 18 to 30 and the other aged 80 or older. Age-related changes in TCR beta repertoire diversity were measured in the study by deep sequencing normalized with unique cDNA molecular identifiers. To avoid experimental bias, donors of different ages were spread randomly across the sequencing lanes.

Notes on this clonotype: Its antigen is still unknown. There are no base qualities to consult, and no much larger clone falls within one base.

Measured from the cysteine to the phenylalanine, the CDR3 is 16 residues long. Only the CDR3 DNA is retained, 48 bases long and in frame from the first base. The germline V gene supplies CDR1 SGHAT and CDR2 FQNNGV. From V the trimming removes 4 bases and from J it removes 9 bases, while the gene matches leave 11 bases of the junction unaccounted for. General findings and caveats noted by the study authors: As age increased, observed TCR beta diversity per million T cells dropped in a roughly linear way, and a significant reduction was already evident by age 40. Compared with the aged group, more naive CD4+ T cells, fewer expanded clones and increased TCR diversity were shown by the long-lived group, suggesting age selection. Because profiling used bulk unsorted PBMCs, naive and antigen-experienced compartments could not be compared conclusively. Estimates of total diversity based on one million sequenced T cells were regarded as lower bounds and as underestimates. Because donor CMV infection status was unknown, age-related changes in expanded clonotypes were potentially confounded. There was a strong correlation between observed TCR beta diversity and the percentage of naive T cells measured by flow cytometry.

The donors were around 39 Caucasian individuals from Russia, aged roughly 6 to 100 years, who were systemically healthy. Approximately 11 milliliters of peripheral blood were drawn from each donor into EDTA-treated Vacutainer tubes. Ficoll-Paque density-gradient centrifugation was used to isolate PBMCs, with at least 6.5 million obtained per sample. Total RNA, at least 6 micrograms per sample, was extracted from PBMCs with Trizol reagent. Naive CD45RAhigh/CD27high T cell percentages were measured by flow cytometry on a PBMC aliquot from every donor. Library prep was done by 5' RACE. The instrument given in TCRdb is Illumina HiSeq 2500. A second PCR of 7 to 11 cycles was performed with a sample-barcoded 5' primer and a J-beta primer mix. A unique molecular identifier was introduced onto each TCR beta cDNA molecule by a template-switch 5' adaptor carrying 12 random nucleotides. Each sample yielded at least 2.5 million CDR3-containing paired-end reads. The Mint cDNA synthesis kit, primed by a TRBC-specific oligonucleotide, was used to synthesize first-strand cDNA from all RNA. All cDNA was treated with uracil-DNA glycosylase and then went through a first 18-cycle PCR with the universal primers M1SS and BC2_uni_R. In the paper's pipeline: For normalization, 1 million high-quality reads, each with a distinct molecular identifier, were randomly selected from each sample. Instead of being binned into consensus sequences, reads that shared molecular identifiers were thrown out. MiTCR, with a Q25 quality threshold and the strictest error-elimination algorithm, was used for CDR3 identification, clonotype clustering and error correction. A nonparametric unseen species model with Euler transformation was used to estimate lower-bound total TCR beta diversity. TCRdb's own reprocessing of the public reads used fastp at Q25 and MiXCR and kept productive beta chains. Each entry is one CDR3 protein sequence, shown with its most common DNA and genes. The V and J calls were determined by TCRdb, not by the authors. In all, the sample holds about 1.6 million distinct CDR3 sequences, and about 31% of those were seen once. In total, the top ten clones hold around 11% of the sample.

Sequencing was carried out using blood. The receptor's source is a woman aged 25-40 years in good health. This chain is built from TRBV11-2 and TRBJ2-1; 11 middle bases align to TRBD2. The CDR3 sequence is CASSSLSGRDFSEQFF. The sequenced DNA: TGTGCCAGCAGCTCTCTTAGCGGGAGGGATTTCAGTGAGCAGTTCTTC.